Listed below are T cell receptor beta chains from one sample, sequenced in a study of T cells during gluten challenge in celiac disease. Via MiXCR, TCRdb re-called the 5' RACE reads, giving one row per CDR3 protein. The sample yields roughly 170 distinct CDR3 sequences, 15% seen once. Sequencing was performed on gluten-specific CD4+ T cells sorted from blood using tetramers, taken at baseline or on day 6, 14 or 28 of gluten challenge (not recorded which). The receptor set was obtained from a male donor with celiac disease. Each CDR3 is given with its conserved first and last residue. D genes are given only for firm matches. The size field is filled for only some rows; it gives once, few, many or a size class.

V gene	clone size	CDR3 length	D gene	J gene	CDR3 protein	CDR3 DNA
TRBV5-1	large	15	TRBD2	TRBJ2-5	CASSTGLAGAETQYF	TGCGCCAGCAGTACGGGACTAGCGGGAGCTGAGACCCAGTACTTC
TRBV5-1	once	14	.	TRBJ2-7	CASSLGTATYEQYF	TGCGCCAGCAGCTTGGGGACGGCGACCTACGAGCAGTACTTC
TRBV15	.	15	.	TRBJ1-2	CATSRDSDANYGYTF	TGTGCCACCAGCAGAGATAGCGACGCCAACTATGGCTACACCTTC
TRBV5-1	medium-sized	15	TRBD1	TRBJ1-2	CASSFTGDPYYGYTF	TGCGCCAGCAGCTTTACAGGGGATCCCTACTATGGCTACACCTTC
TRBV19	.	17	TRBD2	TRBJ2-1	CASSTYSGGSSYNEQFF	TGTGCCAGTAGTACTTATAGCGGGGGGAGCTCCTACAATGAGCAGTTCTTC
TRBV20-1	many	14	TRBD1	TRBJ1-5	CSAATGGEIQPQHF	TGCAGTGCAGCTACAGGGGGCGAAATTCAGCCCCAGCATTTT
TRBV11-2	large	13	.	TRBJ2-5	CASSQTAQETQYF	TGTGCCAGCAGCCAGACGGCCCAAGAGACCCAGTACTTC
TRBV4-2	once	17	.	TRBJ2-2	CASSPWTSGNTGELFFF	.
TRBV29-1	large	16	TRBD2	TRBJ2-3	CSVAVLAGGPTDTQYF	TGCAGCGTTGCCGTTCTAGCGGGAGGGCCCACAGATACGCAGTATTTT
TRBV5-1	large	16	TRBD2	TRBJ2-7	CASSILAGLWGYEQYF	TGCGCCAGCAGCATACTAGCGGGCCTGTGGGGCTACGAGCAGTACTTC
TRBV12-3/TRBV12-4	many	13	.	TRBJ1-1	CASSGRRSTEAFF	TGTGCCAGCAGTGGTAGACGTAGCACTGAAGCTTTCTTT
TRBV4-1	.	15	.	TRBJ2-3	CASSHAQPSTDTQYF	TGCGCCAGCAGTCACGCGCAGCCCAGCACAGATACGCAGTATTTT
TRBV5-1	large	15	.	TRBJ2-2	CASSMAGPNTGELFF	TGCGCCAGCTCTATGGCGGGGCCGAACACCGGGGAGCTGTTTTTT
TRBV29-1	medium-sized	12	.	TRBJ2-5	CSVGSWGETQYF	TGCAGCGTTGGGAGTTGGGGGGAGACCCAGTACTTC
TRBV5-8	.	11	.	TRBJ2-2	CASSFTGELFF	TGTGCCAGCAGCTTCACCGGGGAGCTGTTTTTT
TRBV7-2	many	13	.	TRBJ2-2	CASSPFFGGELFF	TGTGCCAGCAGCCCTTTTTTTGGCGGGGAGCTGTTTTTT
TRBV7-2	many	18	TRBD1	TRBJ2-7	CASSSPPPGQGFPYEQYF	TGTGCCAGCAGCTCACCCCCCCCGGGACAGGGGTTCCCCTACGAGCAGTACTTC
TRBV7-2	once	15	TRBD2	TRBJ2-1	CASSLWVAGGHEQFF	TGTGCCAGCAGCCTGTGGGTAGCGGGAGGGCATGAACAGTTCTTC
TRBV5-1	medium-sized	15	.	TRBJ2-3	CASSFGGAYTDTQYF	TGCGCCAGCAGCTTTGGGGGCGCCTACACAGATACGCAGTATTTT
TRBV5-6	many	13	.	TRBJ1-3	CASSWTVGNTIYF	TGTGCCAGCAGCTGGACGGTTGGAAACACCATATATTTT
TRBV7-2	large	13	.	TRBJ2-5	CASSLRVLETQYF	TGTGCCAGCAGCTTACGGGTTTTGGAGACCCAGTACTTC
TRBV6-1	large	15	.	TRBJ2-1	CASSEPFIGGNEQFF	TGTGCCAGCAGTGAGCCATTCATAGGGGGCAATGAGCAGTTCTTC
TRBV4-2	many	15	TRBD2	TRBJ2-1	CASSLGTSDIGEQFF	TGTGCCAGCAGCCTAGGGACTAGTGATATTGGTGAGCAGTTCTTC
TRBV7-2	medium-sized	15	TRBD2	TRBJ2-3	CASSLRVGGGDTQYF	TGTGCCAGCAGCTTACGGGTGGGGGGAGGGGATACGCAGTATTTT
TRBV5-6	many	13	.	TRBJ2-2	CASSFAVTGELFF	TGTGCCAGCAGCTTCGCGGTCACCGGGGAGCTGTTTTTT
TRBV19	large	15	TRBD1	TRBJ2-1	CASKPTGMSYNEQFF	TGTGCCAGTAAACCGACAGGGATGTCCTACAATGAGCAGTTCTTC
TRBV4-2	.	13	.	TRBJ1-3	CASSQRQGNTIYF	TGTGCCAGCAGCCAACGACAGGGAAACACCATATATTTT
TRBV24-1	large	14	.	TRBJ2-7	CATSDSGKPYEQYF	TGTGCCACCAGTGATTCAGGGAAACCCTACGAGCAGTACTTC
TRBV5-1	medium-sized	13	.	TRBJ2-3	CASSIRQTDTQYF	TGCGCCAGCAGCATTCGACAGACAGATACGCAGTATTTT
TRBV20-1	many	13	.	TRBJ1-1	CSAFQGGDTEAFF	TGCAGTGCGTTCCAGGGTGGGGACACTGAAGCTTTCTTT
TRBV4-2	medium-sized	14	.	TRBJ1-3	CASSLRNFGNTIYF	TGTGCCAGCAGCCTCCGAAACTTCGGAAACACCATATATTTT
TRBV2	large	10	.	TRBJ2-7	CAIGRNEQYF	TGTGCCATCGGACGGAATGAGCAGTACTTC
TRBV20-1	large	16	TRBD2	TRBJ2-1	CSARYERGGFYNEQFF	TGCAGTGCTAGATATGAGCGGGGGGGATTCTACAATGAGCAGTTCTTC
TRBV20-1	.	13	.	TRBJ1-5	CSAKKQWDQHQHF	TGCAGTGCTAAGAAACAGTGGGATCAGCACCAGCATTTT
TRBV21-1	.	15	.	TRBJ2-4	CASSKSGLAKNIQYF	TGTGCCAGCAGCAAATCGGGGCTAGCCAAAAACATTCAGTACTTC
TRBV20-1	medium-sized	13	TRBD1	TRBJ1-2	CSATQQGDYGYTF	TGCAGTGCTACCCAACAGGGGGACTATGGCTACACCTTC
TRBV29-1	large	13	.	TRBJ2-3	CSVGSALTDTQYF	TGCAGCGTTGGGAGCGCCCTCACAGATACGCAGTATTTT
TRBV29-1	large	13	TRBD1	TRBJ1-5	CSAGQGYNQPQHF	TGCAGCGCGGGACAGGGATACAATCAGCCCCAGCATTTT
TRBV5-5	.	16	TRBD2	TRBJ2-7	CASSLRAGVLPYEQYF	TGTGCCAGCAGCTTAAGAGCGGGAGTCCTTCCCTACGAGCAGTACTTC
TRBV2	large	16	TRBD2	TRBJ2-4	CASSLLAGVWQNIQYF	TGTGCCAGCAGCCTACTAGCGGGAGTTTGGCAAAACATTCAGTACTTC
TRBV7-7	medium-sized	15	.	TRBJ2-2	CASTSPPRGTGELFF	TGTGCCAGCACCTCCCCCCCGCGTGGCACCGGGGAGCTGTTTTTT
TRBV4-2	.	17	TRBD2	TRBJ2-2	CASQDPVTSGRAGELFF	TGTGCCAGCCAAGATCCGGTGACTAGCGGGAGAGCCGGGGAGCTGTTTTTT
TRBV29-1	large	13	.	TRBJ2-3	CSVGVVSTDTQYF	TGCAGCGTTGGGGTGGTTAGCACAGATACGCAGTATTTT
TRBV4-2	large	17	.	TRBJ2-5	CASSRVAGGMYQETQYF	TGTGCCAGCAGCCGTGTAGCTGGCGGGATGTACCAAGAGACCCAGTACTTC
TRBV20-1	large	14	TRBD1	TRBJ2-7	CSAYTGGDSYEQYF	TGCAGTGCTTATACAGGGGGTGACTCCTACGAGCAGTACTTC
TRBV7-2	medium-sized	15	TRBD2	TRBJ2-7	CASSLRASGGHEQYF	TGTGCCAGCAGCTTAAGGGCTAGCGGGGGCCACGAGCAGTACTTC
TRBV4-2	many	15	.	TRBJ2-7	CASSPPGQGENEQYF	TGTGCCAGCAGCCCGCCAGGGCAGGGTGAAAACGAGCAGTACTTC
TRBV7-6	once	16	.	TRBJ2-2	CASSPTPLGTCRELFF	TGTGCCAGCAGCCCAACGCCTTTGGGCACTTGTAGGGAGCTGTTTTTT